This is a list of T cell receptor beta chains from one sample in a study of blood T cell repertoires in COVID-19. Assay used: immunoSEQ multiplex PCR; TCRdb lists only in-frame clones, some missing. Of 65,000 to 95,000 clones in the sample, around four fifths were seen once. The material sequenced was peripheral blood. The receptors derive from an older man with active or convalescent COVID-19. The CDR3 runs from the conserved cysteine through the conserved F or W.

TRBJ1-5,TRBV20-1,15,CSAIDRGQANQPQHF
TRBJ1-2,TRBV7-2,13,CASSTGQVGGYTF
TRBJ1-3,TRBV11-2,14,CASSLGSSGNTIYF
TRBJ2-5,TRBV24-1,15,CATSDAGILQETQYF
TRBJ2-1,TRBV28,14,CASSNSGSYNEQFF
TRBJ1-2,TRBV4-1,16,CASSQSGTGNTYGYTF
TRBJ1-1,TRBV20-1,14,CSASVGTVNTEAFF
TRBJ1-4,TRBV3-1/TRBV3-2,14,CASSQGQYNEKLFF
TRBJ1-5,TRBV7-2,14,CASSLRQGNQPQHF
TRBJ1-4,TRBV7-9,15,CASSLVGGSNEKLFF
TRBJ2-1,TRBV7-3,14,CASSHPSQVDEQFF
TRBJ2-2,TRBV5-1,17,CASSIYRVGGNTGELFF
TRBJ2-1,TRBV27,15,CASRWTSSSYNEQFF
TRBJ2-2,TRBV7-3,17,CASSRGSGRAVPPELFF
TRBJ2-3,TRBV4-2,16,CASSQQTRSLTDTQYF
TRBJ2-3,TRBV7-3,15,CASSLDGRAADTQYF
TRBJ2-5,TRBV10-1,17,CASSARGLVRAQETQYF
TRBJ2-2,TRBV6-5,15,CASSLRQGNTGELFF
TRBJ2-1,TRBV7-9,15,CASSLQGNFYNEQFF
TRBJ1-1,TRBV5-1,14,CASSRQGVDTEAFF
TRBJ1-5,TRBV18,15,CASSPTGGALEPQHF
TRBJ1-6,TRBV6-1,17,CASSEYQGTGINSPLHF
TRBJ2-3,TRBV29-1,13,CSAPDRYTDTQYF
TRBJ1-6,TRBV28,16,CASSNRGQGVYSPLHF
TRBJ1-2,TRBV6-5,15,CASSAGLRAADGYTF
TRBJ1-5,TRBV18,16,CASSPVASNSNQPQHF
TRBJ1-1,TRBV24-1,16,CATSDSRTPFGTEAFF
TRBJ1-1,TRBV2,13,CASGRRENTEAFF